This passage covers 32 T cell receptor beta chains from one sample sequenced in a study of early T cells in non-severe SARS-CoV-2 infection. TCRdb fed the 5' RACE reads into MiXCR, producing one record per CDR3 protein. The repertoire holds 85,000 to 120,000 distinct CDR3 sequences, 10% to 15% seen once, with 6% to 7% in the top ten. The specimen sequenced was whole blood. These receptors were obtained from an adult who was a healthcare worker with PCR-confirmed SARS-CoV-2 infection or an uninfected control (not recorded which).

This clonotype was observed many times. This chain links TRBV4-1 with TRBJ2-3; possible D gene TRBD1, 6 bases. Trimming took 5 bases from V and 2 from J, leaving 11 bases between them. CDR3 length: 14 residues. The germline V gene has CDR1 MGHRA and CDR2 YSYEKL. The CDR3 is CASSYGTNTDTQYF. CDR3 in DNA: TGCGCCAGCAGCTACGGGACAAACACAGATACGCAGTATTTT.

This clonotype was seen a few times. V and J are TRBV7-2 and TRBJ2-1; no firm D call. CDR1 and CDR2 from the germline V gene are SGHTA and FQGNSA. The length of the CDR3 is 13 residues. The V gene lost 2 bases and the J gene lost 8 bases, with 10 bases spanning the gap. In DNA form, the CDR3 reads TGTGCCAGCAGCTTACCATGGATCTATGAGCAGTTCTTC. Translation: CASSLPWIYEQFF.

The chain joins TRBV30 to TRBJ2-1, with D tentatively TRBD2 (6 bases). V lost 0 bases, J lost 0 bases, and 12 bases lay in between. Per germline, CDR1 GTSNPN and CDR2 SVGIG (reference sequence). This CDR3 has 16 amino acids. The CDR3 DNA reads TGTGCCTGGAGTGTGGTTAGCGGCAGCTCCTACAATGAGCAGTTCTTC. Translated, it gives CAWSVVSGSSYNEQFF.

This clonotype was counted ten times or more. This chain joins TRBV27 and TRBJ2-4; TRBD2 agrees at 7 bases. This CDR3 contains 15 residues. Trimming took 5 bases from V and 5 from J; bases not matched to a gene: 9. Per the germline V gene, CDR1 is MNHEY and CDR2 is SMNVEV (reference sequence). CDR3 sequence (DNA): TGTGCCAGCAGTCGTCGCGCGGGAGTAGAAAACATTCAGTACTTC. It yields the protein CASSRRAGVENIQYF.

The table lists this clonotype with a few counts. V gene TRBV6-1 combines with J gene TRBJ2-3, with 11 nucleotides matching TRBD2. The CDR3 totals 14 residues. CDR1 and CDR2 (germline): MNHNS, SASEGT. Losses at the gene ends were 10 bases for V and 5 bases for J; bases not matched to a gene: 8. CDR3 DNA sequence: TGTGCCACCGATAGCGGGAGGGCGAAAGATACGCAGTATTTT. Encoded protein: CATDSGRAKDTQYF.

V gene TRBV29-1 combines with J gene TRBJ1-1; 10 bases are shared with TRBD1. V trimming: 4 bases; J trimming: 8 bases; junction bases outside the gene matches: 7. CDR3 length equals 13 residues. Germline V gives CDR1 SQVTM, CDR2 ANQGSEA. CDR3 nucleotide sequence: TGCAGCGTTGTTGTGGACAGGGGGATGGAAGCTTTCTTT. Translation gives CSVVVDRGMEAFF.

This clonotype was picked up a small number of times. The V call is TRBV7-9, the J call TRBJ2-7, with D perhaps matching TRBD2 (5 bases). Germline CDR1 and CDR2: SEHNR and FQNEAQ (reference sequence). The CDR3 extends over 12 amino acids. The V end lost 5 bases, the J end lost 6 bases, and 11 bases lay between the germline ends. CDR3 sequence: CASSVTRSEQYF. The DNA of the CDR3 is TGTGCCAGCAGCGTTACTAGAAGCGAGCAGTACTTC.

V gene TRBV28 combines with J gene TRBJ1-4; 9 bases fit TRBD1. Germline V gene sequence: CDR1 MDHEN, CDR2 SYDVKM. V dropped 11 bases and J dropped 7; count of bases not matched to a gene: 8. The CDR3 loop spans 13 amino acids. The CDR3 protein is CAVQNRGLEKLFF. DNA of the CDR3: TGTGCCGTACAAAACAGGGGGCTTGAAAAACTGTTTTTT. Filled out from reference TRBV28 and TRBJ1-4, the complete variable domain reads DVKVTQSSRYLVKRTGEKVFLECVQDMDHENMFWYRQDPGLGLRLIYFSYDVKMKEKGDIPEGYSVSREKKERFSLILESASTNQTSMYLCAVQNRGLEKLFFGSGTQLSVL.

The chain has TRBV30 and TRBJ1-1; unclear D gene. CDR3 length: 8 amino acids. V gave up 4 bases and J gave up 11 bases, with 5 bases separating them. CDR1 and CDR2 (germline): GTSNPN, SVGIG (reference sequence). CDR3 DNA sequence: TGTGCCTGGAATGGGGCTTTCTTT. This translates into CAWNGAFF.

This clonotype was seen repeatedly, ten times or more. V is TRBV5-8 and J is TRBJ2-3; no clear D. Trimming shortened V by 2 bases and J by 11 bases, and 15 bases separated the two germline ends. Germline V gene sequence: CDR1 SGHTS, CDR2 YDEGEE. The CDR3 has 13 amino acids. CDR3 protein: CASSFHAQVGQYF. The CDR3 region has the DNA TGTGCCAGCAGCTTTCATGCCCAAGTTGGGCAGTATTTT. The full variable domain, with the rest looked up from reference TRBV5-8 and TRBJ2-3, is EAGVTQSPTHLIKTRGQQATLRCSPISGHTSVYWYQQALGLGLQFLLWYDEGEERNRGNFPPRFSGRQFPNYSSELNVNALELEDSALYLCASSFHAQVGQYFGPGTRLTVL.

The chain carries TRBV5-1 and TRBJ2-7; 11 bases fit TRBD2. With 3 bases clipped from V and 1 base from J, the junction kept 6 bases outside the gene matches. Germline CDR1 is SGHRS and CDR2 is YFSETQ. This CDR3 has 16 amino acids. This CDR3 reads CASSWGTSGISYEQYF. The CDR3 DNA sequence: TGCGCCAGCAGCTGGGGGACTAGCGGAATTTCCTACGAGCAGTACTTC.

The V call is TRBV4-1, the J call TRBJ2-6; D might be TRBD2 (7 bases). Deletions cut 0 bases from V and 0 bases from J, with 12 bases between. CDR3 size: 18 residues. Germline values: CDR1 MGHRA, CDR2 YSYEKL. This CDR3 reads CASSQEGGVVSGANVLTF. CDR3 nucleotides: TGCGCCAGCAGCCAAGAAGGGGGGGTGGTCTCTGGGGCCAACGTCCTGACTTTC.

This clonotype was counted between two and nine times. This chain connects TRBV4-3 to TRBJ2-1; D might be TRBD2 (5 bases). The CDR3 totals 19 residues. V gave up 0 bases and J gave up 0 bases, with 18 bases separating them. The V gene's germline CDR1 is LGHNA and CDR2 YSLEER. The CDR3 sequence: CASSQDPPLLATSYNEQFF. CDR3 in DNA: TGCGCCAGCAGCCAAGACCCCCCCCTCCTAGCAACCTCCTACAATGAGCAGTTCTTC.

This clonotype has only a few counts. This sequence joins TRBV5-6 and TRBJ2-6, with D possibly being TRBD1 (6 bases). V was trimmed by 0 bases and J by 0 bases, leaving 10 bases between them. The CDR3 covers 17 residues. Germline CDR1 SGHDT, CDR2 YYEEEE. The CDR3 DNA reads TGTGCCAGCAGCTTGGGACAGGCCTACTCTGGGGCCAACGTCCTGACTTTC. Protein product: CASSLGQAYSGANVLTF.

There are a few counts of this clonotype. The J gene is TRBJ2-3, the V gene TRBV3-1; D perhaps matches TRBD2 (5 bases). There are 16 residues in the CDR3. Germline V gene lookup returns CDR1 LGHDT and CDR2 YNNKEL (reference sequence). The V end lost 0 bases, the J end lost 0 bases, and 10 bases lay between the germline ends. The CDR3 DNA reads TGTGCCAGCAGCCAAGATGGGAGATCTAGCACAGATACGCAGTATTTT. Protein: CASSQDGRSSTDTQYF.

Ten or more counts support this clonotype. The gene calls are TRBV20-1 and TRBJ1-6; 8 positions match TRBD1. The CDR3 contains 14 residues. J lost 9 bases, V lost 2 bases, and 6 bases had no gene match. Per germline, CDR1 DFQATT and CDR2 SNEGSKA (reference sequence). Here the CDR3 DNA reads TGCAGTGCTAGACCCCACAGGGGGGCTTCACCCCTCCACTTT. Amino acids: CSARPHRGASPLHF.

This clonotype was detected ten times or more. V gene TRBV18 combines with J gene TRBJ2-1; D possibly corresponds to TRBD1 (9 bases). V was pared by 3 bases and J by 7 bases, with 25 bases between. CDR1 and CDR2 (germline): KGHSH, LQKENI. The CDR3 totals 18 residues. Here the CDR3 DNA reads TGTGCCAGCTCACCCGGGACAGGGAGGAGCGGGAGAATGAATGAGCAGTTCTTC. Translated: CASSPGTGRSGRMNEQFF.

The chain employs TRBV9 and TRBJ2-1, with 10 bases that match TRBD1. This CDR3 spans 15 amino acids. Germline assignment: CDR1 SGDLS and CDR2 YYNGEE. V lost 5 bases to trimming and J lost 2 bases; unmatched junction nucleotides: 4. CDR3 protein: CASSAGTGAYNEQFF. The CDR3 bases are TGTGCCAGCAGTGCCGGGACAGGGGCCTACAATGAGCAGTTCTTC.

Ten or more counts support this clonotype. This chain links TRBV5-1 with TRBJ2-3; 8 positions agree with TRBD2. The CDR3 loop spans 14 amino acids. The ends lost 4 bases at V and 4 bases at J; junction bases unmatched: 5. Germline lookup yields CDR1 SGHRS and CDR2 YFSETQ. The CDR3 DNA sequence: TGCGCCAGCAGCATAAGCGGGAGCCCAGATACGCAGTATTTT. It translates to CASSISGSPDTQYF.

This clonotype was detected ten times or more. The chain has TRBV7-6 and TRBJ2-2; 11 nucleotides align to TRBD2. V shed 8 bases and J 6 bases; nucleotides not matched to a gene: 11. CDR1 and CDR2 from the germline V gene are SGHVS and FNYEAQ. This CDR3 has 16 amino acids. Here the CDR3 DNA reads TGTGCCAGCGGACTAGCGGGTCTAGACCTATCCGGGGAGCTGTTTTTT. The encoded protein is CASGLAGLDLSGELFF. The complete variable domain, with remaining parts taken from reference TRBV7-6 and TRBJ2-2, reads GAGVSQSPRYKVTKRGQDVALRCDPISGHVSLYWYRQALGQGPEFLTYFNYEAQQDKSGLPNDRFSAERPEGSISTLTIQRTEQRDSAMYRCASGLAGLDLSGELFFGEGSRLTVL.

This clonotype showed up many times. The chain combines TRBV11-2 with TRBJ2-1; D gene ambiguous. The CDR3 spans 14 residues. V was cut by 7 bases and J by 3 bases, with 13 bases left in between. Looked up from germline, CDR1 is SGHAT and CDR2 is FQNNGV. CDR3 amino acids: CASTSTTNYNEQFF. CDR3 in DNA: TGTGCCAGCACCTCCACAACCAACTACAATGAGCAGTTCTTC.

This clonotype has a count of ten or more. This chain joins TRBV27 and TRBJ2-1; D is perhaps TRBD2 (6 bases). The V end was cut by 3 bases, the J end by 0 bases, with 9 bases between. The germline V gene encodes CDR1 MNHEY and CDR2 SMNVEV (reference sequence). The CDR3 is 15 residues long. CDR3 sequence (DNA): TGTGCCAGCAGTTTGCGGGGCCCCTCCTACAATGAGCAGTTCTTC. Encoded protein: CASSLRGPSYNEQFF.

In this sample, this clonotype turned up many times. CDR3 in amino acids: CASSLGAQRTSGANVLTF. CDR3 DNA: TGTGCCAGCAGCCTAGGGGCGCAGAGGACATCTGGGGCCAACGTCCTGACTTTC. This chain uses TRBV5-5 with TRBJ2-6, with D possibly TRBD1 on 5 matching bases. The CDR3 is made up of 18 amino acids. Trimming took off 4 bases at V and 1 base at J, with 18 bases between the two ends. Per the germline V gene, CDR1 is SGHKS and CDR2 is YYEKEE (reference sequence).

In its sample, this clonotype was seen many times. The chain couples TRBV9 to TRBJ2-4, with D hard to call. CDR1 and CDR2 from the germline V gene are SGDLS and YYNGEE. The CDR3 loop spans 13 amino acids. V was pared by 9 bases and J by 0 bases, with 10 bases between. The CDR3: CAITHLAKNIQYF. The DNA for the CDR3 is TGTGCCATCACCCATTTAGCCAAAAACATTCAGTACTTC.

This clonotype was seen at least ten times. The gene calls are TRBV6-2 or TRBV6-3 and TRBJ2-7, with no clear D. V was shortened by 5 bases and J by 5 bases, with 16 bases between the two germline ends. Per germline, CDR1 MNHEY and CDR2 SVGEGT. The length of the CDR3 is 14 residues. As DNA, the CDR3 is TGTGCCAGCAGTCATCGCGCTCTTCCGAACGAGCAGTACTTC. Residues: CASSHRALPNEQYF.

This clonotype was seen only a few times. The chain combines TRBV11-2 with TRBJ1-1; 8 bases align to TRBD1. CDR3 length equals 14 residues. V gave up 5 bases and J gave up 4 bases; unmatched junction bases: 6. CDR1 is SGHAT, CDR2 FQNNGV, per germline. CDR3 amino acids: CASSINRGTTEAFF. CDR3 DNA: TGTGCCAGCAGCATAAACAGGGGGACCACTGAAGCTTTCTTT.

Ten or more counts support this clonotype. The V and J genes are TRBV20-1 and TRBJ2-7, with a tentative D call TRBD2 (7 bases). The CDR3 is 15 residues long. Per the germline V gene, CDR1 is DFQATT and CDR2 is SNEGSKA (reference sequence). CDR3 bases: TGCGCGGGGGCCGGGGGCTTTACGAGCTCCTACGAGCAGTACTTC. Its translation is CAGAGGFTSSYEQYF.

Many counts were recorded for this clonotype. J is TRBJ2-1 and V is TRBV10-3, with a tentative D call TRBD1 (6 bases). The CDR3 runs to 11 residues. Trimming took off 7 bases at V and 10 bases at J, with 11 bases between the two ends. Germline V gene sequence: CDR1 ENHRY, CDR2 SYGVKD. Here the CDR3 reads CAITVGTEQFF. The CDR3 region has the DNA TGTGCCATCACGGTCGGGACAGAGCAGTTCTTC.

This clonotype has a count of ten or more. The chain links TRBV20-1 to TRBJ2-7; the D gene is possibly TRBD1 (5 bases). The V gene lost 0 bases and the J gene lost 4 bases, with 13 bases spanning the gap. Germline loops: CDR1 DFQATT, CDR2 SNEGSKA (reference sequence). CDR3 length: 14 residues. The CDR3 is CSARDARVEYEQYF. CDR3 DNA sequence: TGCAGTGCTAGAGATGCCAGGGTAGAGTACGAGCAGTACTTC.

The chain links TRBV6-2 or TRBV6-3 to TRBJ2-3; possible D gene TRBD2, 6 bases. Trimming removed 3 bases from V and 2 bases from J, with 21 bases in between. The germline V gene has CDR1 MNHEY and CDR2 SVGEGT. The CDR3 runs 18 residues. CDR3 coding DNA: TGTGCCAGCAGTTATGGGGACTTTTTGAGAGGAACCACAGATACGCAGTATTTT. Amino acid sequence: CASSYGDFLRGTTDTQYF.

This clonotype has just a few counts. This sequence joins TRBV6-6 and TRBJ1-2; possible D gene TRBD1, 5 bases. The germline CDR1 and CDR2 sequences are MNHNY and SVGAGI (reference sequence). Between the trimmed V and J ends, which lost 6 bases and 7 bases, there was a span of 9 bases. The CDR3 is made up of 11 amino acids. The CDR3 loop is CASRNRSGYTF. Written as DNA, the CDR3 is TGTGCCAGCAGGAACAGGAGTGGCTACACCTTC.

The chain uses TRBV28 and TRBJ2-7, with 8 positions matching TRBD1. J lost 2 bases, V lost 2 bases, and 5 bases had no gene match. This CDR3 has 15 amino acids. Germline lookup yields CDR1 MDHEN and CDR2 SYDVKM. CDR3 sequence: CASSLLGQGPYEQYF. CDR3 DNA: TGTGCCAGCAGTTTACTAGGACAGGGCCCCTACGAGCAGTACTTC.